This TCR beta chain is from a study of cytomegalovirus exposure and HLA in healthy donors. The PCR had 60 Vbeta and 13 Jbeta primers. Some clones are missing from TCRdb's copy, which holds only in-frame ones; the method was immunoSEQ multiplex PCR. Among about 140,000 clones listed, 70% to 90% were seen once. V shed 4 bases and J shed 0 bases, with 16 bases lying between them. Germline V gene data show CDR1 as MNHNS and CDR2 as SASEGT. The CDR3 contains 17 residues. Material for sequencing was PBMCs. This clonotype was obtained from a man aged 40-49 years in good health and CMV-seronegative. The chain joins TRBV6-1 to TRBJ2-1, with D perhaps matching TRBD2 (6 bases). The CDR3 is CASSVSLAESSYNEQFF. The CDR3 nucleotides read TGTGCCAGCAGTGTGTCCTTAGCGGAGAGCTCCTACAATGAGCAGTTCTTC.